The clone carrying this T cell receptor beta chain came up a few times. This sample is drawn from a study of regulatory T cells in long-lasting Graves disease. The CDR3 spans 14 residues. With 5 bases removed from V and 4 bases from J, the gap between germline ends came to 11 bases. Germline lookup yields CDR1 SNHLY and CDR2 FYNNEI. The authors built TCR beta libraries using iRepertoire HTBI primers and Arm-PCR of CDR3 regions. TCRdb itself ran the multiplex PCR reads through MiXCR, one entry per CDR3 protein. The data show about 660,000 distinct CDR3 sequences, roughly 30% seen once. Time point indicated: persistent/refractory GD, antithyroid drugs over 5 years with positive TRAb. With RNA extracted from PBMCs as input, the TCR library was made.

The sequence came from a female donor with Graves disease. The chain combines TRBV2 with TRBJ2-2; D remains ambiguous. The material sequenced was peripheral blood mononuclear cells (PBMCs), taken when the disease was refractory, from a patient treated with antithyroid drugs. CDR3 sequence reads: CASSLAGPTGELFF. The DNA of the CDR3 is TGTGCCAGCAGTTTAGCAGGCCCCACCGGGGAGCTGTTTTTT.